This is a list of T cell receptor beta chains from one sample in a study of blood T cell repertoires in COVID-19. Here immunoSEQ multiplex PCR was the method, and the copy in TCRdb shows in-frame clones only, minus some. The data hold around 200,000 clones, with around nine tenths observed a single time. Material for sequencing was peripheral blood. These receptors all come from a woman younger than 35 who had recovered from COVID-19. Each CDR3 is given with its conserved first and last residue. Fields, in order: clone size, J gene, V gene, D gene, CDR3 DNA, CDR3 protein. A D gene is named only where the DNA matches it firmly. Size tells how often a clone was seen (once, few, many) or the class of an expanded clone, and some rows leave it out.

abundance: NA
j_gene: TRBJ1-1
v_gene: TRBV7-2
d_gene: NA
CDR3nt: TGTGCCAGCAGCTTAAAAGCGGATTACACTGAAGCTTTCTTT
CDR3aa: CASSLKADYTEAFF

abundance: NA
j_gene: TRBJ2-1
v_gene: TRBV24-1
d_gene: TRBD2
CDR3nt: TGTGCCACCAGTGACTGGACTAGCGGGAGCTTAGCCGAGCAGTTCTTC
CDR3aa: CATSDWTSGSLAEQFF

abundance: NA
j_gene: TRBJ1-1
v_gene: TRBV29-1
d_gene: NA
CDR3nt: TGCAGCGTTAATGGGAGATGGGACACTGAAGCTTTCTTT
CDR3aa: CSVNGRWDTEAFF

abundance: few
j_gene: TRBJ1-5
v_gene: TRBV19
d_gene: NA
CDR3nt: TGTGCCAGTAGTGGGGGCATGATTAGCAATCAGCCCCAGCATTTT
CDR3aa: CASSGGMISNQPQHF

abundance: NA
j_gene: TRBJ2-1
v_gene: TRBV5-1
d_gene: NA
CDR3nt: TGCGCCAGCAGCTTGCGGGGGTCCTACAATGAGCAGTTCTTC
CDR3aa: CASSLRGSYNEQFF

abundance: NA
j_gene: TRBJ2-5
v_gene: TRBV9
d_gene: TRBD1
CDR3nt: TGTGCCAGCAGCGTAGACATCAGGGGGAAAGAGACCCAGTACTTC
CDR3aa: CASSVDIRGKETQYF

abundance: NA
j_gene: TRBJ1-6
v_gene: TRBV6-2/TRBV6-3
d_gene: NA
CDR3nt: TGTGCCAGCAGTTATGGGCCAAGGGGCTATTCACCCCTCCACTTT
CDR3aa: CASSYGPRGYSPLHF

abundance: once
j_gene: TRBJ2-6
v_gene: TRBV25-1
d_gene: TRBD1
CDR3nt: TGTGCCAGCAGTCCGGGACAGGGATGGACTGGGGCCAACGTCCTGACTTTC
CDR3aa: CASSPGQGWTGANVLTF

abundance: NA
j_gene: TRBJ1-1
v_gene: TRBV9
d_gene: NA
CDR3nt: TGTGCCAGCAGCGCGGGGGGAAATCTAAACACTGAAGCTTTCTTT
CDR3aa: CASSAGGNLNTEAFF

abundance: NA
j_gene: TRBJ2-1
v_gene: TRBV25-1
d_gene: TRBD1
CDR3nt: TGTGCCAGCAGCCCCCGGGACAGGGGGGCCTACAATGAGCAGTTCTTC
CDR3aa: CASSPRDRGAYNEQFF

abundance: NA
j_gene: TRBJ1-1
v_gene: TRBV27
d_gene: NA
CDR3nt: TGTGCCAGCAGTTTGCGGGGGGGTACTGAAGCTTTCTTT
CDR3aa: CASSLRGGTEAFF

abundance: NA
j_gene: TRBJ2-3
v_gene: TRBV7-3
d_gene: NA
CDR3nt: TGTGCCAGCAGCTTAGGGGCAGGTGGTAGCACAGATACGCAGTATTTT
CDR3aa: CASSLGAGGSTDTQYF

abundance: NA
j_gene: TRBJ2-3
v_gene: TRBV9
d_gene: TRBD2
CDR3nt: TGTGCCAGCAGCGCGACATCGAGACTAGCGGGAGGCGGAGATACGCAGTATTTT
CDR3aa: CASSATSRLAGGGDTQYF

abundance: NA
j_gene: TRBJ2-5
v_gene: TRBV4-3
d_gene: TRBD2
CDR3nt: TGCGCCAGCAGCCAGTTCAGTGTCGGGCGGGGGGAAGGAGAGACCCAGTACTTC
CDR3aa: CASSQFSVGRGEGETQYF

abundance: NA
j_gene: TRBJ2-3
v_gene: TRBV14
d_gene: TRBD1
CDR3nt: TGTGCCAGCAGCCAGAGACAGGGGGCGAGGTCCACAGATACGCAGTATTTT
CDR3aa: CASSQRQGARSTDTQYF

abundance: NA
j_gene: TRBJ1-2
v_gene: TRBV4-1
d_gene: TRBD1
CDR3nt: TGCGCCAGCGGAACGGACAGGCCTACTTACACCTTC
CDR3aa: CASGTDRPTYTF

abundance: NA
j_gene: TRBJ1-2
v_gene: TRBV5-5
d_gene: NA
CDR3nt: TGTGCCAGCAGCTTGGCCGATGTGAGGGCTGGCGGCTACACCTTC
CDR3aa: CASSLADVRAGGYTF

abundance: NA
j_gene: TRBJ2-5
v_gene: TRBV12-3/TRBV12-4
d_gene: NA
CDR3nt: TGTGCCAGCAGTTTGGCGGAAGAGACCCAGTACTTC
CDR3aa: CASSLAEETQYF

abundance: NA
j_gene: TRBJ2-7
v_gene: TRBV6-2/TRBV6-3
d_gene: NA
CDR3nt: TGTGCCAGCAGTTATGGCGGTGTTACCTACGAGCAGTACTTC
CDR3aa: CASSYGGVTYEQYF

abundance: NA
j_gene: TRBJ2-1
v_gene: TRBV6-6
d_gene: TRBD1
CDR3nt: TGTGCCAGCACCGCCCGGGACAGGCACAATGAGCAGTTCTTC
CDR3aa: CASTARDRHNEQFF

abundance: NA
j_gene: TRBJ2-1
v_gene: TRBV27
d_gene: TRBD2
CDR3nt: TGTGCCAGCAGTCCCTGGCGGGGAGTGGGACTACCAGGCTCCTACAATGAGCAGTTCTTC
CDR3aa: CASSPWRGVGLPGSYNEQFF

abundance: NA
j_gene: TRBJ1-1
v_gene: TRBV27
d_gene: NA
CDR3nt: TGTGCCAGCAGTACAGGGTGGACTGAAGCTTTCTTT
CDR3aa: CASSTGWTEAFF

abundance: NA
j_gene: TRBJ1-5
v_gene: TRBV7-2
d_gene: TRBD1
CDR3nt: TGTGCCAGCAGCCACGGACAGGGCAATCAGCCCCAGCATTTT
CDR3aa: CASSHGQGNQPQHF

abundance: NA
j_gene: TRBJ1-2
v_gene: TRBV28
d_gene: NA
CDR3nt: TGTGCCACCTCCTCGGAGTCCCCAGGCTACACCTTC
CDR3aa: CATSSESPGYTF

abundance: NA
j_gene: TRBJ2-7
v_gene: TRBV18
d_gene: NA
CDR3nt: TGTGCCAGCTCACCAAGACAACAGGGAATCCACGAGCAGTACTTC
CDR3aa: CASSPRQQGIHEQYF

abundance: NA
j_gene: TRBJ1-3
v_gene: TRBV18
d_gene: NA
CDR3nt: TGTGCCAGCTCACCACCGTTAGCATTCTCTGGAAACACCATATATTTT
CDR3aa: CASSPPLAFSGNTIYF